A selection of T cell receptor beta chains follows, all from one sample in a study of regulatory T cells after allogeneic stem cell transplantation. TCRdb itself ran the 5' RACE reads through MiXCR, one entry per CDR3 protein. Of approximately 4,600 distinct CDR3 sequences in the sample, around 97% were seen once. The starting material was sorted CD4+ T cells from blood (whether regulatory or conventional is not recorded), obtained 30 days after allogeneic stem cell transplant. These receptors all stem from a human patient who had an allogeneic stem cell transplant, so the T cells may come from the graft donor. Both conserved end residues are part of each CDR3. A D gene is named only where the DNA matches it firmly. For some rows the clone size is stated as once, few or many, or as a class when expanded; others skip it.

d_call clone_size j_call v_call cdr3_nt cdr3_aa
TRBD2 . TRBJ2-7 TRBV5-1 TGCGCCAGCAGCTTGCTAGCGGGAGGGATGTACGGGCAGTACTTC CASSLLAGGMYGQYF
. . TRBJ2-7 TRBV19 TGTGCCTGTGGTATGGGTAGGACCTACGAGCAGTACTTC CACGMGRTYEQYF
TRBD2 . TRBJ2-5 TRBV20-1 TGCACCGCCACCCTGGCTAGCGGCGACAATTCAACCCACTACTTC CTATLASGDNSTHYF
. . TRBJ1-2 TRBV5-1 TGCGGCAGCAGCTTGAGGGGGGAAACGAATTATGGCTACACCTTC CGSSLRGETNYGYTF
. . TRBJ1-2 TRBV5-1 TGCGCCAGCAGCTTGGAGGCTAACACAGATGATGGCTACTCTTTC CASSLEANTDDGYSF
. . TRBJ2-5 TRBV6-5 TGTGCCAGCAGTCCGCGGGACGGAGAAGAGGCCCAGTACTTC CASSPRDGEEAQYF
. . TRBJ2-7 TRBV20-1 TGCAGTGCTGAAGGCCCGGGAAAGTTCTGCGAAGATTACTTC CSAEGPGKFCEDYF
. once TRBJ1-5 TRBV5-5 TGTGCCAGCATCTCGTCGTCGAGGGGAAAGAAGAGCAAACAGCCCCAGTATTTC CASISSSRGKKSKQPQYF
TRBD1 . TRBJ2-1 TRBV20-1 TGCAGTGCTTTGAACATCCGCTGCGGGACAGGGGGCGAGCAGTTCTTC CSALNIRCGTGGEQFF
TRBD1 . TRBJ2-2 TRBV20-1 TGCAGTGCTAGAGGGGGCCGGGACAGGACAGGCGGCACCGGGGAGCAGAGGTTT CSARGGRDRTGGTGEQRF
TRBD2 . TRBJ2-7 TRBV5-1 TGCGCCAGTCATCCTGGGACTAGCGCGAACTACTACGAGCAGTACTTC CASHPGTSANYYEQYF
. . TRBJ2-7 TRBV20-1 TGCAGTGCTGAAGGCCGGGGCCAGTTCTACGAGCAGTCCTTC CSAEGRGQFYEQSF
. few TRBJ2-2 TRBV11-2 TGTGCCAGCAGCCCACACCAGGACACCGGGGAGCTGTTTTTT CASSPHQDTGELFF
. . TRBJ1-2 TRBV5-1 TGCGCCAGCAGCTGGAGGGGGGACGCGGATTATGGCTTCACCTTC CASSWRGDADYGFTF
. . TRBJ1-6 TRBV2 TGTGCCAGCAGTCCTACGAGGTCCTATAATTCTCCCCTCCACTTT CASSPTRSYNSPLHF
TRBD2 . TRBJ2-7 TRBV20-1 TGCAGTGCCACACCGGGAAGCGGGGACCAAGAGACGCAGTACTTC CSATPGSGDQETQYF
TRBD1 . TRBJ2-1 TRBV29-1 TGCAGCATGACCACTGGGACAGGGGGCTGCTCCAATGGGCAGTTCTTC CSMTTGTGGCSNGQFF
. . TRBJ1-5 TRBV20-1 TGCAGTGCCGCTGGGGCCGCGAATAAGACCCCGTACTTT CSAAGAANKTPYF
TRBD1 . TRBJ2-1 TRBV5-4 TGTGCCAGCAGGCAAAGGGGACAGGGGAAAGAGGCCCAGTTCTTC CASRQRGQGKEAQFF
. . TRBJ2-5 TRBV20-1 TGCAGTGCCGCACCGACTTGCGGCGACCAGAAGACCCAGTACTTC CSAAPTCGDQKTQYF
TRBD1 . TRBJ1-1 TRBV6-2/TRBV6-3 TGTGCCAGCAGTCTGACAGGGATGAACACTGGATCTTTCTTT CASSLTGMNTGSFF
. once TRBJ2-3 TRBV20-1 TGCAGTGCTAGAGCTCCATCGGGAGCGTGGGATACGCAGTATTTT CSARAPSGAWDTQYF
. . TRBJ2-1 TRBV29-1 TGCAGCGTTACCCCCGAGACAAGGGGCTACAACAAGGAACAGTTCTTC CSVTPETRGYNKEQFF
TRBD1 . TRBJ2-7 TRBV20-1 TGCAGCTCTGAAGGCACGGGACAGTTCGAGGACCAGTACTTC CSSEGTGQFEDQYF
. once TRBJ1-5 TRBV5-8 TGCGCCAGCACCCCCCCCCGTGCCACCTATAAGCAGCAGTTTTTT CASTPPRATYKQQFF
TRBD1 . TRBJ1-2 TRBV20-1 TGCAGTACCATGCCGGGACAGGGGGTCTATGGCTACTCCTTC CSTMPGQGVYGYSF
. . TRBJ2-7 TRBV5-1 TGCGCCGGCAGCCGAACAGACGGAAAGGGATCCTACGGCCACTACTTC CAGSRTDGKGSYGHYF
. . TRBJ2-1 TRBV4-2 TGTGCCGGCAGCCAAGTAGCGGCAGAAGGCACAGCGCAGCTCTTT CAGSQVAAEGTAQLF
. . TRBJ2-1 TRBV6-5 TGTGCCAGTAGGACCATGGTGCGAGGGCCGCGTGAGCAGTTCTTC CASRTMVRGPREQFF
. . TRBJ1-5 TRBV20-1 TGCAGTGCTTTAGGTCCCCGCGGTACGGAGCCCCAGCATTTT CSALGPRGTEPQHF